The TCR beta chain described here comes from a study of beta chain features in type 1 diabetes. Notes on the study in general: Lower insertion and higher deletion counts appeared at VDJ junctions in type 1 diabetes patients. Shorter TCRB CDR3s, moderately but significantly so, marked every one of the four CD4+ subsets in Type 1 diabetes patients.

What was sequenced were expressed TCRB transcripts, since all of the isolated RNA had been reverse transcribed. TCRdb's copy holds only in-frame clones and misses some; the assay was immunoSEQ multiplex PCR. The sample yields some 290,000 clones, about 13% seen once. About this clone itself: Antigen specificity is unknown.

The clonotype comes from a man aged 30 to 39 with type 1 diabetes. Sequenced sample: naive CD4+ T cells from blood.

This chain's CDR3 is CASSQEQANQPQHF. The CDR3 coding sequence is TGTGCCAGCAGCCAAGAGCAGGCGAATCAGCCCCAGCATTTT. The V gene is TRBV4-2, the J gene TRBJ1-5, with D hard to call. The V and J ends lost 0 bases and 4 bases respectively, with 7 bases between them. There are 14 residues in the CDR3. Germline CDR1 and CDR2: LGHNA and YNFKEQ.